These T cell receptor beta chains were read from a single sample in a study of response to subunit inactivated influenza vaccine. TCRdb re-called the RT-PCR reads through MiXCR, storing one row per CDR3 protein. The sample lists 800,000 or so distinct CDR3 sequences; 21% were seen once. The input for sequencing was PBMCs from blood, taken 5 to 6 days after vaccination. These receptors were taken from a man aged 50 to 59 who received an inactivated influenza vaccine. CDR3s include the opening cysteine and the closing phenylalanine or tryptophan. A D gene is named only where the DNA matches it firmly. Some rows mark clone size as missing; the rest say once, few, many or name a class of expanded clone.

V gene,J gene,clone size,D gene,CDR3 protein,CDR3 DNA
TRBV7-7,TRBJ2-1,NA,NA,CASHRNEQFF,TGTGCCAGCCACCGGAATGAGCAGTTCTTC
TRBV20-1,TRBJ2-1,NA,NA,CCASPLTNSANEQFF,TGCTGTGCTAGCCCGCTCACAAATAGTGCCAATGAGCAGTTCTTC
TRBV27,TRBJ2-7,many,NA,CASSLSGLEQYF,TGTGCCAGCAGTTTATCAGGGTTGGAGCAGTACTTC
TRBV3-1,TRBJ1-6,NA,NA,CASSLTADVYNSPLHF,TGTGCCAGCAGCCTCACGGCGGACGTCTATAATTCACCCCTCCACTTT
TRBV20-1,TRBJ2-1,once,TRBD2,CSASLSGRTYEQFF,TGCAGTGCTAGCCTTAGCGGGAGGACCTACGAGCAGTTCTTC
TRBV12-3/TRBV12-4,TRBJ1-2,few,TRBD1,CASGPRDRVYGYTF,TGTGCCAGCGGCCCGCGGGACAGGGTATATGGCTACACCTTC
TRBV7-2,TRBJ2-5,few,TRBD2,CASSLVREAETQYF,TGTGCCAGCAGCTTAGTGCGGGAGGCGGAGACCCAGTACTTC
TRBV20-1,TRBJ2-3,many,NA,CSAPRGQGNTQYF,TGCAGTGCTCCCCGGGGGCAGGGGAATACGCAGTATTTT
TRBV12-3/TRBV12-4,TRBJ1-6,NA,NA,CASSLDRTYNSPLHF,TGTGCCAGCAGTTTAGACCGGACCTATAATTCACCCCTCCACTTT
TRBV29-1,TRBJ2-3,NA,NA,CSVFSRAGTDTQYF,TGCAGCGTTTTCTCGCGGGCCGGCACAGATACGCAGTATTTT
TRBV11-2,TRBJ1-2,few,TRBD1,CASSWGGTAYGYTF,TGTGCCAGCAGCTGGGGAGGGACAGCCTATGGCTACACCTTC
TRBV12-5,TRBJ1-2,few,TRBD1,CASGPYGRGLRYGYTF,TGTGCTAGTGGTCCCTATGGAAGGGGGCTAAGATATGGCTACACCTTC
TRBV28,TRBJ2-7,few,NA,CASSFRDYHEQYF,TGTGCCAGCAGTTTCAGGGATTATCACGAGCAGTACTTC
TRBV12-3/TRBV12-4,TRBJ2-7,NA,TRBD2,CASSFFPSGSGNEQYF,TGTGCCAGCAGTTTTTTTCCTAGCGGGAGTGGCAACGAGCAGTACTTC
TRBV29-1,TRBJ2-1,few,TRBD2,CSVKGLAGVSEQFF,TGCAGCGTTAAGGGACTAGCGGGAGTTTCTGAGCAGTTCTTC
TRBV25-1,TRBJ2-7,NA,NA,CASSTPPWGRRYF,TGTGCCAGCAGTACCCCCCCGTGGGGTAGACGGTACTTC
TRBV7-2,TRBJ1-1,NA,NA,CASRWDGLAGSEAFF,TGTGCCAGCAGATGGGACGGTTTAGCCGGGTCTGAAGCTTTCTTT
TRBV7-3,TRBJ2-1,NA,TRBD2,CASSPTSGLFSEQFF,TGTGCCAGCAGTCCCACTAGCGGCCTCTTTAGTGAGCAGTTCTTC
TRBV5-1,TRBJ2-7,NA,NA,CASSLTDSIFYEQYF,TGCGCCAGCAGCTTGACAGACTCAATTTTCTACGAGCAGTACTTC
TRBV7-2,TRBJ1-6,NA,TRBD1,CASRSGQGTFGPLHF,TGTGCCAGCAGATCTGGACAGGGCACCTTCGGACCCCTCCACTTT
TRBV28,TRBJ1-6,few,TRBD1,CASSSGQGYSPLHF,TGTGCCAGCAGTTCGGGACAGGGTTATTCACCCCTCCACTTT
TRBV20-1,TRBJ2-2,few,NA,CSAPGRGSTGELFF,TGCAGTGCCCCGGGCAGGGGATCCACCGGGGAGCTGTTTTTT
TRBV4-1,TRBJ2-1,NA,TRBD1,CASSLIPVRTGGKKNEQFF,TGCGCCAGCAGCCTTATTCCCGTTCGAACAGGGGGTAAGAAAAATGAGCAGTTCTTC
TRBV5-1,TRBJ2-3,few,TRBD1,CASRPGTASTDTQYF,TGCGCCAGCAGGCCCGGGACAGCAAGCACAGATACGCAGTATTTT
TRBV12-3/TRBV12-4,TRBJ2-7,once,TRBD2,CASSFGSGGGGSYEQYF,TGTGCCAGCAGTTTCGGTAGCGGGGGGGGCGGTTCCTACGAGCAGTACTTC
TRBV5-1,TRBJ2-5,once,NA,CASSLGTPAGETQYF,TGCGCCAGCAGCTTGGGGACCCCGGCGGGTGAGACCCAGTACTTC
TRBV12-3/TRBV12-4,TRBJ1-2,NA,TRBD1,CASSFGQGVYGYTF,TGTGCCAGCAGTTTCGGACAGGGCGTCTATGGCTACACCTTC
TRBV7-2,TRBJ2-7,few,NA,CASSLGEGRGEQYF,TGTGCCAGCAGCTTAGGTGAGGGTCGTGGCGAGCAGTACTTC
TRBV5-1,TRBJ2-7,once,TRBD1,CASSLLRGTGSSYEQYF,TGCGCCAGCAGCTTGCTGCGAGGGACAGGGAGCTCCTACGAGCAGTACTTC
TRBV20-1,TRBJ2-2,many,TRBD1,CSARDQSSGTGLSTGELFF,TGCAGTGCTAGAGATCAGTCGTCCGGGACAGGGTTGTCCACCGGGGAGCTGTTTTTT
TRBV4-3,TRBJ1-2,many,NA,CASSHADRVYGYTF,TGCGCCAGCAGCCACGCAGACAGAGTCTATGGCTACACCTTC
TRBV29-1,TRBJ2-5,NA,NA,CSAGGWRKQETQYF,TGCAGCGCCGGAGGGTGGCGAAAGCAAGAGACCCAGTACTTC
TRBV12-3/TRBV12-4,TRBJ1-5,NA,NA,CASSLGGWQPQHF,TGTGCCAGCAGTTTAGGAGGGTGGCAGCCCCAGCATTTT
TRBV7-6,TRBJ2-1,few,NA,CASSLGSGVSYNEQFF,TGTGCCAGCAGCTTAGGATCCGGGGTCTCCTACAATGAGCAGTTCTTC
TRBV4-2,TRBJ2-3,few,NA,CASSQDRARSTDTQYF,TGTGCCAGCAGCCAAGATCGGGCTAGGAGCACAGATACGCAGTATTTT
TRBV24-1,TRBJ2-2,NA,NA,CATPRRDANKGGELFF,TGTGCCACCCCGCGGAGGGACGCAAATAAAGGCGGGGAGCTGTTTTTT
TRBV12-3/TRBV12-4,TRBJ2-3,few,NA,CASSVTGALPWAQYF,TGTGCCAGCAGTGTAACCGGGGCCCTCCCATGGGCGCAGTATTTT
TRBV29-1,TRBJ1-3,many,NA,CSVVAGNTIYF,TGCAGCGTTGTTGCCGGAAACACCATATATTTT
TRBV20-1,TRBJ2-7,few,NA,CSAADTSSYEQYF,TGCAGTGCCGCTGACACCAGCTCCTACGAGCAGTACTTC
TRBV5-5,TRBJ2-7,few,NA,CASSLLDAPTYEQYF,TGTGCCAGCAGCTTACTCGACGCACCAACCTACGAGCAGTACTTC